Shown below are 10 T cell receptor beta chains from a single sample sequenced in a study of graft-versus-host responses after intestinal transplantation. These receptors lack a known antigen. The data were produced by immunoSEQ multiplex PCR, yet TCRdb's version contains in-frame clones alone and is incomplete. This table holds approximately 89,000 clones, about 93% found once. Here the sequenced sample was unstimulated CD8+ T cells sorted from spleen or lymph node cells, taken before transplant. These receptors originate from a human donor who was the organ donor for an intestinal transplant.

The gene calls are TRBV7-8 and TRBJ2-7; TRBD2 aligns across 13 bases. The CDR3 contains 18 residues. CDR1 and CDR2 from the germline V gene are SGHVS and FQNEAQ. V lost 5 bases to trimming and J lost 2 bases; unmatched junction nucleotides: 12. The CDR3 is CASSPLGSLAGGTYEQYF. CDR3 sequence (DNA): TGTGCCAGCAGCCCCTTAGGCTCACTAGCGGGAGGGACCTACGAGCAGTACTTC.

The chain carries TRBV27 and TRBJ2-4; 7 positions match TRBD2. CDR1 and CDR2 from the germline V gene are MNHEY and SMNVEV (reference sequence). Germline trimming cut 2 bases from V and 8 bases from J; bases unmatched to any gene: 6. The CDR3 totals 14 residues. The CDR3 region has the DNA TGTGCCAGCAGTTTAGCCCCAGCGGGGCACATTCAGTACTTC. It translates to CASSLAPAGHIQYF.

CDR3 loop: CASSSTAGGYEQYF. Written as DNA, the CDR3 is TGTGCCAGTAGTTCCACCGCGGGGGGCTACGAGCAGTACTTC. This rearrangement joins TRBV19 to TRBJ2-7; 8 nucleotides agree with TRBD2. The germline CDR1 and CDR2 sequences are LNHDA and SQIVND (reference sequence). V lost 5 bases, J lost 3 bases, and 6 bases stayed unmatched. There are 14 residues in the CDR3.

The J gene is TRBJ2-5, the V gene TRBV5-6; TRBD2 agrees at 9 bases. V lost 3 bases to trimming and J lost 5 bases; unmatched junction nucleotides: 11. Per germline, CDR1 SGHDT and CDR2 YYEEEE. This CDR3 has 16 amino acids. The CDR3 loop reads CASSSQARSGRETQYF. CDR3 bases: TGTGCCAGCAGCTCTCAGGCTCGGAGCGGGAGGGAGACCCAGTACTTC.

The chain carries TRBV4-1 and TRBJ1-1; D call uncertain. The CDR3 loop spans 13 amino acids. Germline loops: CDR1 MGHRA, CDR2 YSYEKL. Trimming took 6 bases from V and 5 from J, leaving 13 bases between them. The CDR3 DNA is TGCGCCAGCAGGCCCCCGGGAAATACTGAAGCTTTCTTT. It specifies CASRPPGNTEAFF.

The chain joins TRBV6-5 to TRBJ2-1, with 10 bases that match TRBD1. The CDR3 spans 14 residues. Losses at the gene ends were 2 bases for V and 8 bases for J; bases not matched to a gene: 3. CDR1 and CDR2 (germline): MNHEY, SVGAGI. This chain's CDR3 is CASSYRDRGDEQFF. DNA of the CDR3: TGTGCCAGCAGTTACCGGGACAGGGGTGATGAGCAGTTCTTC.

The V and J genes are TRBV19 and TRBJ1-5; the D gene is possibly TRBD1 (5 bases). Deletions cut 4 bases from V and 1 base from J, with 8 bases between. Germline V gene data show CDR1 as LNHDA and CDR2 as SQIVND (reference sequence). The CDR3 length is 14 residues. The CDR3 DNA sequence: TGTGCCAGTAGTACAGGGCGCAGCAATCAGCCCCAGCATTTT. Translated, it gives CASSTGRSNQPQHF.

The chain is built from TRBV4-2 and TRBJ2-2; 7 bases fit TRBD1. Germline V gene lookup returns CDR1 LGHNA and CDR2 YNFKEQ. The CDR3 spans 14 residues. The J segment lost 6 bases and the V segment lost 1 base, leaving 2 bases of the junction unmatched. The CDR3 sequence is CASSQGGGAGELFF. CDR3 DNA: TGTGCCAGCAGCCAAGGAGGGGGCGCCGGGGAGCTGTTTTTT.

Written as DNA, the CDR3 is TGTGCCAGCAGCTCGACGGGGCTAGCGCATCCCTACGAGCAGTACTTC. This sequence encodes CASSSTGLAHPYEQYF. V and J are TRBV5-4 and TRBJ2-7, with D possibly TRBD2 on 6 matching bases. CDR3 length: 16 amino acids. The germline gives CDR1 SGHNT, CDR2 YYREEE (reference sequence). Trimming pared 3 bases from V and 2 bases from J, leaving 18 bases between.

The genes are TRBV5-1 and TRBJ2-6; D unresolved. The CDR3 length is 18 residues. V was shortened by 3 bases and J by 0 bases, with 16 bases between the two germline ends. CDR1 and CDR2 (germline): SGHRS, YFSETQ. The DNA of the CDR3 is TGCGCCAGCAGCTGCTTTGCCACTCACCTCTCTGGGGCCAACGTCCTGACTTTC. Translation: CASSCFATHLSGANVLTF.